This TCR beta chain stems from a study of blood T cell repertoires in COVID-19. About the research overall: Specimens from acute and convalescent COVID-19 originated in the United States, Italy and Spain. T cells, B-cell-depleted T cells, or PBMCs provided the cDNA or gDNA that served as material.

Libraries were prepared by immunoSEQ multiplex PCR; TCRdb keeps only in-frame clonotypes and omits some of them. This sample has approximately 220,000 clones, with about 85% found just once. Individuals aged about 18 to 90 years were recruited from approximately 24 US areas. CDR1 and CDR2 from the germline V gene are LGHNA and YNFKEQ. This CDR3 contains 16 residues. V trimming: 1 base; J trimming: 4 bases; junction bases outside the gene matches: 9. The sequence was obtained from a man aged 40-55 years who had recovered from COVID-19. Sequencing input: PBMCs or T cells enriched from blood (not recorded which). V is TRBV4-2 and J is TRBJ1-2; 7 nucleotides agree with TRBD1. CDR3 in amino acids: CASSQVAGQKVYGYTF. The CDR3 coding sequence is TGTGCCAGCAGCCAAGTAGCGGGACAGAAAGTCTATGGCTACACCTTC.